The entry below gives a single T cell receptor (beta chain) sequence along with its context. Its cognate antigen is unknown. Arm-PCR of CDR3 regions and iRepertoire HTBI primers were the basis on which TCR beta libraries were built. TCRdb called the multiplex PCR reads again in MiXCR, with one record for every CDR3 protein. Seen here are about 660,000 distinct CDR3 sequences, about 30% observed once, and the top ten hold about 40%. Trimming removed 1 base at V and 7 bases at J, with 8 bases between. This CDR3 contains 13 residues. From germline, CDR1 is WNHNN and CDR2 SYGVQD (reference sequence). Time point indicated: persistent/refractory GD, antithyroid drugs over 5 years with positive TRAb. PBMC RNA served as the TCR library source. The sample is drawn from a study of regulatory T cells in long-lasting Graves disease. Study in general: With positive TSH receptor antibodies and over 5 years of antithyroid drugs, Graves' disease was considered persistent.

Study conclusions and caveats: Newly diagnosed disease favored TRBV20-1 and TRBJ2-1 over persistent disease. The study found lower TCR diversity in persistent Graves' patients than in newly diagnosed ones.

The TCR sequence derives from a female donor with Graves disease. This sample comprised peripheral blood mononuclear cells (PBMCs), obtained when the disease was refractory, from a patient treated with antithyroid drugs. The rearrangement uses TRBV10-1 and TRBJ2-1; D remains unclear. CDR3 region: CASSEFTRNEQFF. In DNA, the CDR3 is TGCGCCAGCAGTGAGTTTACTCGGAATGAGCAGTTCTTC.